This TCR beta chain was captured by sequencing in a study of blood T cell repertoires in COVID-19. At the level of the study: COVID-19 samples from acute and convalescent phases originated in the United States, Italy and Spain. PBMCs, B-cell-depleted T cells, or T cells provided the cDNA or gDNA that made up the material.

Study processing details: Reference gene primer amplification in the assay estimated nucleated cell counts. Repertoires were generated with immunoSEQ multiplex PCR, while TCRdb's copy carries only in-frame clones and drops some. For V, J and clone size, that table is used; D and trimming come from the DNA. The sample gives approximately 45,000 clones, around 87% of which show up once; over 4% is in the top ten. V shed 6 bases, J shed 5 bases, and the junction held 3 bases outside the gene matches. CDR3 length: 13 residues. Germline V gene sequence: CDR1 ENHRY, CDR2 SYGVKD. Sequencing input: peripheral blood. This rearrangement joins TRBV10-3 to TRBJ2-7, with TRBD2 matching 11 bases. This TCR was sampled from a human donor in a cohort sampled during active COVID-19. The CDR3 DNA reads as TGTGCCATCAGACTAGCGGGGGAGAACGAGCAGTACTTC. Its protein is CAIRLAGENEQYF.